This paragraph reports one T cell receptor beta chain. Its antigen is not known. The record originates from a study of blood T cells in healthy people across ages. Study results and caveats: Long-lived and aged donors differed, with more naive CD4+ cells and higher diversity in the long-lived.

V lost 6 bases, J lost 6 bases, and 7 bases lay in between. Germline CDR1 reads DFQATT; CDR2 reads SNEGSKA (reference sequence). The CDR3 consists of 10 residues. Next came a second PCR, run for about 6 to 11 cycles, which used a sample-barcoded 5' primer along with a J-beta primer mix. TCRdb redid the calling of the 5' RACE reads with MiXCR, one entry per CDR3 protein. The sample lists some 1.5 million distinct CDR3 sequences, 28% occurring once. V is TRBV20-1 and J is TRBJ2-3, with unresolved D. Specimen: blood. This clonotype was obtained from a woman under 40 in good health. The CDR3 region is CSAGKDTQYF. The CDR3 region has the DNA TGCAGTGCGGGGAAGGATACGCAGTATTTT.